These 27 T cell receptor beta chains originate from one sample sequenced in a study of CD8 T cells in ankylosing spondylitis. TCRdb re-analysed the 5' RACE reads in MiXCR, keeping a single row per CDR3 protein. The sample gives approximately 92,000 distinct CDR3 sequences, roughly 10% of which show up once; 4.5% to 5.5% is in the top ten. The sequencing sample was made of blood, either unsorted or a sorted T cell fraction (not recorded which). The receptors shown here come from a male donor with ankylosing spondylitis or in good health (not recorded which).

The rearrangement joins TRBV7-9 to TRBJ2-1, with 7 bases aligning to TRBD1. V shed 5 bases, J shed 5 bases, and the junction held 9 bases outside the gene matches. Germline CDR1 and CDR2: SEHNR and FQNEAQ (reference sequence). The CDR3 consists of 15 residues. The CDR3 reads CASSPGTEINNEQFF. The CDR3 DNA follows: TGTGCCAGCAGCCCTGGGACAGAGATAAACAATGAGCAGTTCTTC.

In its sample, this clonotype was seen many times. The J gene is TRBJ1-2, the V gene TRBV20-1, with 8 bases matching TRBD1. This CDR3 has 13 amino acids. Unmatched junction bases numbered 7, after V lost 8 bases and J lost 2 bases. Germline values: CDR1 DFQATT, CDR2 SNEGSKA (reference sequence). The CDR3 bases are TGCAGTAAATTAGGACAGGGAAACTATGGCTACACCTTC. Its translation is CSKLGQGNYGYTF.

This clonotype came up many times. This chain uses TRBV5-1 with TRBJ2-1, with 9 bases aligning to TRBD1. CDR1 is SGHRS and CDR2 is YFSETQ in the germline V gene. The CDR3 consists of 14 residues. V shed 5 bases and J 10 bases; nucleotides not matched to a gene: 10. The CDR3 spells CASRGPGQGFEQFF. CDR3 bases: TGCGCCAGCAGGGGACCGGGACAGGGATTCGAGCAGTTCTTC.

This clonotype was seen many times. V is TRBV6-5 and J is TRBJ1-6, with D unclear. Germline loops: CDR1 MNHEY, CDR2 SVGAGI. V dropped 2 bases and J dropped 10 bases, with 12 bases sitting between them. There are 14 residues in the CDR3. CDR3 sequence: CASSYTGGNSPLHF. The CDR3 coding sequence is TGTGCCAGCAGTTACACGGGAGGGAACTCACCCCTCCACTTT.

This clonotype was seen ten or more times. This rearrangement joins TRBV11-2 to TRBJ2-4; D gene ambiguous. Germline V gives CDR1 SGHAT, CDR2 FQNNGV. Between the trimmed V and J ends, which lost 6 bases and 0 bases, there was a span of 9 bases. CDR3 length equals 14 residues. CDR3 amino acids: CASSSRRAKNIQYF. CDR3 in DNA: TGTGCCAGCAGTTCGAGAAGAGCCAAAAACATTCAGTACTTC.

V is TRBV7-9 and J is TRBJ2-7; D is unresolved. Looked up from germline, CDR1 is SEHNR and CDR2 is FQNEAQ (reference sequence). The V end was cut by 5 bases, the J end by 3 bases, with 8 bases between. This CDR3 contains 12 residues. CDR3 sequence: CASSLWIYEQYF. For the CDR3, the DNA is TGTGCCAGCAGCCTGTGGATCTACGAGCAGTACTTC.

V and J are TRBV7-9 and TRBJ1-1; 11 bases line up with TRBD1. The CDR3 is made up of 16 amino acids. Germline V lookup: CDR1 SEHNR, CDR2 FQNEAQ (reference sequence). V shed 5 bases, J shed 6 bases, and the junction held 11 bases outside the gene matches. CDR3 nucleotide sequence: TGTGCCAGCAGCGCCTCGGGACAGGGGGTTTATGCTGAAGCTTTCTTT. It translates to CASSASGQGVYAEAFF.

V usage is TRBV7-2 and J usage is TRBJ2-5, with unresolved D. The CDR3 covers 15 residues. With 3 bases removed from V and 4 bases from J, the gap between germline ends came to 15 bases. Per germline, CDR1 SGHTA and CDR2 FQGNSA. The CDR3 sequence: CASSFYSTGPETQYF. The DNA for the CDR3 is TGTGCCAGCAGCTTTTACTCGACGGGTCCAGAGACCCAGTACTTC.

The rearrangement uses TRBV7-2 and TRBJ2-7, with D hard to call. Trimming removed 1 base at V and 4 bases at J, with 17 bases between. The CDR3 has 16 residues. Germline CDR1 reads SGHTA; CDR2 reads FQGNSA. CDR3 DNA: TGTGCCAGCAGCTTAGTGGCAAGTACCCGATCGTACGAGCAGTACTTC. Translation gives CASSLVASTRSYEQYF.

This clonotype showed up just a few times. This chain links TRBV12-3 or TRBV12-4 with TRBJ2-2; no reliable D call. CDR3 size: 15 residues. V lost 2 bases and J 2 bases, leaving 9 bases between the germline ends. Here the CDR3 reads CASSLNYINTGELFF. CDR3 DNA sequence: TGTGCCAGCAGTTTAAATTACATAAACACCGGGGAGCTGTTTTTT.

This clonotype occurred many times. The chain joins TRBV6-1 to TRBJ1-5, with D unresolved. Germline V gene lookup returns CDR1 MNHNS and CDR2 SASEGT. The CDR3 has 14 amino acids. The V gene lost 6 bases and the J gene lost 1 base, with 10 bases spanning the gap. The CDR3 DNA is TGTGCCAGCAGCGCTGGGCCGAGCAATCAGCCCCAGCATTTT. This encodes CASSAGPSNQPQHF.

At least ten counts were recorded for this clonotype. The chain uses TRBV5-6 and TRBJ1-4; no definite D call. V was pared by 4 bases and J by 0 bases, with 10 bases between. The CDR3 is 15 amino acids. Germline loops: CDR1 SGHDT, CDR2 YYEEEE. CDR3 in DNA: TGTGCCAGCAGCCCGCTCGGGGCAACTAATGAAAAACTGTTTTTT. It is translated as CASSPLGATNEKLFF.

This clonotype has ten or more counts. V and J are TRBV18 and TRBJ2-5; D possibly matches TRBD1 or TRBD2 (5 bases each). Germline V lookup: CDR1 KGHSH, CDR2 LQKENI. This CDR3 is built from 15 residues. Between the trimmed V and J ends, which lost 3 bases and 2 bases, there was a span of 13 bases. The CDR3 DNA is TGTGCCAGCTCACCCGGGACGGGTAATCAAGAGACCCAGTACTTC. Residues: CASSPGTGNQETQYF.

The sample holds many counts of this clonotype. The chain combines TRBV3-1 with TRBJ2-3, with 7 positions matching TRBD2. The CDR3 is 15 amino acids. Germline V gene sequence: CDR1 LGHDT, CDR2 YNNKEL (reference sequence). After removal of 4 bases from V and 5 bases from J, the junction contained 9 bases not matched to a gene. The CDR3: CASSPDLAGEDTQYF. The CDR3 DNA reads TGTGCCAGCAGCCCAGACCTGGCGGGGGAAGATACGCAGTATTTT.

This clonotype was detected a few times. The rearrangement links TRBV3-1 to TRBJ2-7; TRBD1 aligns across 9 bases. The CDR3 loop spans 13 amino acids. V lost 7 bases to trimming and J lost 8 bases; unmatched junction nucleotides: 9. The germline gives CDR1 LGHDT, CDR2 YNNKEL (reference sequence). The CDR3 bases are TGTGCCAGCAAGGGGACAGGGTCGCCTAAGCAGTACTTC. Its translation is CASKGTGSPKQYF.

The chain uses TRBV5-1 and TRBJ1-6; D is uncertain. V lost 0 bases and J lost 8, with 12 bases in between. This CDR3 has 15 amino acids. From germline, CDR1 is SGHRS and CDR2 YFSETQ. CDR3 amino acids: CASSLVLPGDSPLHF. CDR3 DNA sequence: TGCGCCAGCAGCTTGGTGTTACCCGGGGATTCACCCCTCCACTTT. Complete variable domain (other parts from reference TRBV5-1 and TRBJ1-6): KAGVTQTPRYLIKTRGQQVTLSCSPISGHRSVSWYQQTPGQGLQFLFEYFSETQRNKGNFPGRFSGRQFSNSRSEMNVSTLELGDSALYLCASSLVLPGDSPLHFGNGTRLTVT.

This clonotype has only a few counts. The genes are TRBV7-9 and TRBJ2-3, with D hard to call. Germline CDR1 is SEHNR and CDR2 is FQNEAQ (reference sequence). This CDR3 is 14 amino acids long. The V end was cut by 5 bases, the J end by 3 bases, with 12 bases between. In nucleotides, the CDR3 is TGTGCCAGCAGCCCGATCCAGGTGACAGATACGCAGTATTTT. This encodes CASSPIQVTDTQYF. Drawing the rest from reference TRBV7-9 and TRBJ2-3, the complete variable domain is DTGVSQNPRHKITKRGQNVTFRCDPISEHNRLYWYRQTLGQGPEFLTYFQNEAQLEKSRLLSDRFSAERPKGSFSTLEIQRTEQGDSAMYLCASSPIQVTDTQYFGPGTRLTVL.

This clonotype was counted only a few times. The DNA for the CDR3 is TGTGCCAGCAGCCTACCTCGGACAGCCATTGGAACCGGGGAGCTGTTTTTT. As protein: CASSLPRTAIGTGELFF. The chain has TRBV3-1 and TRBJ2-2; D may be TRBD1 (6 bases). The germline V gene encodes CDR1 LGHDT and CDR2 YNNKEL (reference sequence). The CDR3 loop spans 17 amino acids. V was trimmed by 4 bases and J by 5 bases, leaving 20 bases between them.

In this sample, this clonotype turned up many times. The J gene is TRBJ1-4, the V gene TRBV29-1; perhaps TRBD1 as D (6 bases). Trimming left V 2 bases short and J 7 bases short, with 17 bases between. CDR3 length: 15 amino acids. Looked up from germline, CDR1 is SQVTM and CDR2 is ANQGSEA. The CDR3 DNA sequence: TGCAGCGTTGAAAGGGGGGCAGGGGCGAGTGAAAAACTGTTTTTT. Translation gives CSVERGAGASEKLFF.

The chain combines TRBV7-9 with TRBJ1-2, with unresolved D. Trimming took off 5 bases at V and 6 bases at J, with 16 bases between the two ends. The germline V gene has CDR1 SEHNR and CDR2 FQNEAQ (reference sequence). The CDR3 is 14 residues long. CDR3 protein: CASSPPMAWHGYTF. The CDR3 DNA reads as TGTGCCAGCAGCCCCCCAATGGCGTGGCATGGCTACACCTTC.

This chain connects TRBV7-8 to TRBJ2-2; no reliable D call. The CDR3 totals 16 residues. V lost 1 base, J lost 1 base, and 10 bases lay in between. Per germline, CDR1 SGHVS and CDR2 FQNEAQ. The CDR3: CASSLGRQENTGELFF. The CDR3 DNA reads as TGTGCCAGCAGCTTAGGACGGCAGGAGAACACCGGGGAGCTGTTTTTT. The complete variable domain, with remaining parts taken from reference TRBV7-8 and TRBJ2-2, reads GAGVSQSPRYKVAKRGQDVALRCDPISGHVSLFWYQQALGQGPEFLTYFQNEAQLDKSGLPSDRFFAERPEGSVSTLKIQRTQQEDSAVYLCASSLGRQENTGELFFGEGSRLTVL.

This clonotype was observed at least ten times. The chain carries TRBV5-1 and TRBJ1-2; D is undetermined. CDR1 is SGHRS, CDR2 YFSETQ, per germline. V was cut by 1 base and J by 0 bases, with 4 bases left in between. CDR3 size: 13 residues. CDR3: CASSLSTNYGYTF. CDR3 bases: TGCGCCAGCAGCTTGTCGACTAACTATGGCTACACCTTC.

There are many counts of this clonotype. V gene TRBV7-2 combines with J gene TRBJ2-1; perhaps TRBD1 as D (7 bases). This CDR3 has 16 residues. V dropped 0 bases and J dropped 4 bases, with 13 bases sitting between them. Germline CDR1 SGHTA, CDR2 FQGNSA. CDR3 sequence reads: CASSLARGVGYNEQFF. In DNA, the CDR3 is TGTGCCAGCAGCTTAGCCAGGGGGGTGGGGTACAATGAGCAGTTCTTC.

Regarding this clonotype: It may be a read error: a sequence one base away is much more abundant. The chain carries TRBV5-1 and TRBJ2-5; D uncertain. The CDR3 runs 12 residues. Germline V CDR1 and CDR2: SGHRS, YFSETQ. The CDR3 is CTSSFQEETQYF. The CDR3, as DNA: TGCACCAGCAGCTTTCAGGAAGAGACCCAGTACTTC.

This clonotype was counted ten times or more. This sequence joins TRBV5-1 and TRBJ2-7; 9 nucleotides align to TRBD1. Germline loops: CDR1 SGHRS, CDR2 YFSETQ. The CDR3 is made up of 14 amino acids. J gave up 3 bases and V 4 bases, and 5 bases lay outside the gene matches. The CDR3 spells CASSPGDRVYEQYF. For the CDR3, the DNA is TGCGCCAGCAGCCCGGGGGACAGGGTCTACGAGCAGTACTTC.

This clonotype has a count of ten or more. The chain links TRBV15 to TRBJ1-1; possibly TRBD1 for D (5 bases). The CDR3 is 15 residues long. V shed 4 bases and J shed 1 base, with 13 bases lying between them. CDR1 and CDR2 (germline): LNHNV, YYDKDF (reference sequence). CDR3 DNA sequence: TGTGCCACCAGCATCTCGAGTACAGGGAACACTGAAGCTTTCTTT. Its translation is CATSISSTGNTEAFF. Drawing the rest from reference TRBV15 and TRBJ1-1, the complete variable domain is DAMVIQNPRYQVTQFGKPVTLSCSQTLNHNVMYWYQQKSSQAPKLLFHYYDKDFNNEADTPDNFQSRRPNTSFCFLDIRSPGLGDTAMYLCATSISSTGNTEAFFGQGTRLTVV.

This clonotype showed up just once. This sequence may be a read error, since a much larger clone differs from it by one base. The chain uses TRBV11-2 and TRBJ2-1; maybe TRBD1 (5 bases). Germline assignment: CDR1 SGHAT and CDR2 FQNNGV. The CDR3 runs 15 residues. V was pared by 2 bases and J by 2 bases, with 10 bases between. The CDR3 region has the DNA TGTGCCAGCAGCTTAACCACAGGAACCTACAATGAGCAGTTCTTC. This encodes CASSLTTGTYNEQFF.